This T cell receptor (beta chain) was profiled in a study of vaccination and CD4 T cells after COVID-19. Study overall: Four females and six males made up the convalescents, with two Hispanic.

The J segment lost 4 bases and the V segment lost 6 bases, leaving 6 bases of the junction unmatched. The CDR3 contains 13 residues. In germline, CDR1 is MNHNS, CDR2 SASEGT. Treatment of the sample: approximately nine-day PBMC culture with coronavirus spike peptide pools or control peptides (ViraFEST assay). This clonotype was recorded a few times. What it binds is not known. Sequenced with the Oncomine TCR Beta short-read assay was DNA taken from cultured CD4+ T cells. Each CDR3 protein is one row after TCRdb ran MiXCR on the PCR reads. Of approximately 12,000 distinct CDR3 sequences listed, 79% are singletons.

This TCR came from a human donor who had recovered from COVID-19. Sequencing was done on a sample of CD4+ T cells from blood, cultured in vitro. V gene TRBV6-1 combines with J gene TRBJ2-7, with TRBD2 identical over 7 bases. CDR3 nucleotide sequence: TGTGCCAGCAGCATGGCTAGCGGATACGAGCAGTACTTC. Protein product: CASSMASGYEQYF.